This T cell receptor beta chain was observed in a study of blood T cell repertoires in COVID-19. The wider study: Whether acute or convalescent, the COVID-19 samples came from the United States, Italy and Spain. Sources were T cells, B-cell-depleted T cells, or PBMCs; the material itself was cDNA or gDNA.

Method: immunoSEQ multiplex PCR; TCRdb's copy keeps in-frame clones and lacks some. The sample contains about 250,000 clones, about 91% of which appear only once. The CDR3 runs to 16 residues. The V gene end was trimmed by 2 bases and the J gene end by 4 bases; junction bases not matched to a gene: 5. The germline CDR1 and CDR2 sequences are KGHSH and LQKENI. A Seattle source enrolled patients during active infection and followed them longitudinally. The sequence was obtained from a woman in her thirties with COVID-19, enrolled during active disease. The chain couples TRBV18 to TRBJ2-2, with 9 nucleotides matching TRBD1. Material for sequencing was peripheral blood. In DNA, the CDR3 is TGTGCCAGCTCACCATACAGGGGGCGCGGCACCGGGGAGCTGTTTTTT. It yields the protein CASSPYRGRGTGELFF. The variable domain in full, completed from reference TRBV18 and TRBJ2-2, reads NAGVMQNPRHLVRRRGQEARLRCSPMKGHSHVYWYRQLPEEGLKFMVYLQKENIIDESGMPKERFSAEFPKEGPSILRIQQVVRGDSAAYFCASSPYRGRGTGELFFGEGSRLTVL.